The following is a TCR beta chain sequence with its context. The V and J ends lost 2 bases and 4 bases respectively, with 8 bases between them. Per germline, CDR1 SGHDN and CDR2 FVKESK. This CDR3 is built from 13 residues. This sample was taken from a study of long-term antiretroviral therapy in people with HIV. The libraries were made with immunoSEQ v3.0 at survey level. TCRdb's copy holds only in-frame clones and misses some; the assay was immunoSEQ multiplex PCR. The sample has fewer than 25,000 clones, approximately 81% seen once. J is TRBJ1-1 and V is TRBV14, with D perhaps matching TRBD1 (6 bases). The source of this sequence is a woman in her fifties or sixties with HIV. This specimen was unsorted PBMCs, taken 1.9 years after starting antiretroviral therapy. The CDR3 protein is CASSQSRGTEAFF. The CDR3 region has the DNA TGTGCCAGCAGCCAATCCAGGGGCACTGAAGCTTTCTTT.